Each of the 26 T cell receptor beta chains below was sequenced from the same sample in a study of blood T cell repertoires in COVID-19. Generated by immunoSEQ multiplex PCR, the TCRdb table keeps only in-frame clones and is missing some. The table includes around 200,000 clones, about nine tenths detected once. The specimen was peripheral blood. These receptors were obtained from a man aged 35-49 years with acute or convalescent COVID-19.

The genes are TRBV19 and TRBJ1-5, with TRBD1 matching 7 bases. The CDR3 is 17 residues long. Germline-derived CDR1 and CDR2 are LNHDA and SQIVND (reference sequence). The V and J ends lost 3 bases and 0 bases, in that order; junction bases with no gene match: 8. The DNA for the CDR3 is TGTGCCAGTAGTATCTCGGCAGGGGGGTATAGCAATCAGCCCCAGCATTTT. This sequence encodes CASSISAGGYSNQPQHF.

V usage is TRBV5-3 and J usage is TRBJ1-2; TRBD1 is a possible D gene (5 bases). TRBV5-3 is treated as an ORF (open reading frame) with a function not yet certain. Deletions cut 7 bases from V and 1 base from J, with 17 bases between. The CDR3 spans 15 residues. The CDR3, as DNA: TGTGCCAGAGTCAACCAACAGGAACTTAACTATGGCTACACCTTC. Amino acids: CARVNQQELNYGYTF.

The chain employs TRBV30 and TRBJ2-3; D perhaps matches TRBD2 (6 bases). CDR1 is GTSNPN, CDR2 SVGIG, per germline (reference sequence). V was pared by 4 bases and J by 1 base, with 9 bases between. The CDR3 spans 13 residues. CDR3 in amino acids: CAWNPGGTDTQYF. CDR3 bases: TGTGCCTGGAACCCGGGGGGCACAGATACGCAGTATTTT.

The gene calls are TRBV4-3 and TRBJ2-1; possible D gene TRBD1, 5 bases. CDR1 is LGHNA, CDR2 YSLEER, per germline. The CDR3 extends over 16 amino acids. V dropped 4 bases and J dropped 6 bases, with 19 bases sitting between them. The DNA for the CDR3 is TGCGCCAGCAGCCGCTTGGCAGACCCTGGGGCCAATGAGCAGTTCTTC. It encodes CASSRLADPGANEQFF.

J is TRBJ2-5 and V is TRBV12-3 or TRBV12-4; 8 nucleotides match TRBD2. The CDR3 covers 13 residues. J was trimmed by 4 bases and V by 5 bases; bases with no gene match: 3. CDR3: CASSLRGGETQYF. DNA for the CDR3: TGTGCCAGCAGTCTTCGGGGGGGAGAGACCCAGTACTTC.

This chain uses TRBV27 with TRBJ2-7; a possible D gene is TRBD2 (5 bases). Trimming shortened V by 5 bases and J by 4 bases, and 12 bases separated the two germline ends. This CDR3 region has 13 residues. The germline V gene has CDR1 MNHEY and CDR2 SMNVEV (reference sequence). In DNA, the CDR3 is TGTGCCAGCAGTCTCAGTGAGGGATACGAGCAGTACTTC. Translation: CASSLSEGYEQYF.

This clone was counted once. This CDR3 is CASSSPRGVAKNIQYF. In nucleotides, the CDR3 is TGTGCCAGCAGCTCGCCCCGGGGGGTGGCCAAAAACATTCAGTACTTC. This chain connects TRBV7-9 to TRBJ2-4, with 7 positions matching TRBD2. Germline CDR1 SEHNR, CDR2 FQNEAQ (reference sequence). The CDR3 spans 16 residues. Trimming cost V 4 bases and J 1 base; bases outside gene matches: 7.

The chain uses TRBV7-8 and TRBJ1-6; D gene ambiguous. CDR1 SGHVS and CDR2 FQNEAQ come from the germline V gene. The length of the CDR3 is 15 residues. Trimming stripped 7 bases from V and 4 bases from J, with 14 bases between. The CDR3 sequence: CASIPATGYNSPLHF. In DNA form, the CDR3 reads TGTGCCAGCATCCCGGCGACGGGATATAATTCACCCCTCCACTTT.

J is TRBJ2-1 and V is TRBV9, with D unclear. Per germline, CDR1 SGDLS and CDR2 YYNGEE. This CDR3 contains 13 residues. V was shortened by 0 bases and J by 8 bases, with 9 bases between the two germline ends. CDR3 in DNA: TGTGCCAGCAGCGTAGGGAGTTTCGATGAGCAGTTCTTC. This translates into CASSVGSFDEQFF.

This chain connects TRBV9 to TRBJ1-1, with 7 bases fitting TRBD1. The junction had 11 bases not matched to a gene; V was cut back by 0 bases and J by 0 bases. Germline values: CDR1 SGDLS, CDR2 YYNGEE. CDR3 length: 18 residues. The CDR3 region has the DNA TGTGCCAGCAGCGTAGGCCAGGGGGTAATTTTTATGAACACTGAAGCTTTCTTT. Translating it yields CASSVGQGVIFMNTEAFF.

V is TRBV5-6 and J is TRBJ1-6; TRBD1 matches at 8 bases. The junction had 20 bases not matched to a gene; V was cut back by 4 bases and J by 8 bases. Germline assignment: CDR1 SGHDT and CDR2 YYEEEE. This CDR3 has 19 amino acids. The CDR3 reads CASSSLVGTGGGRDSPLHF. The CDR3 DNA reads as TGTGCCAGCAGCAGCCTCGTAGGGACAGGTGGAGGTCGGGATTCACCCCTCCACTTT.

The chain couples TRBV2 to TRBJ1-2, with TRBD1 identical over 7 bases. J was trimmed by 8 bases and V by 6 bases; bases with no gene match: 3. Germline values: CDR1 SNHLY, CDR2 FYNNEI. This CDR3 is 11 amino acids long. Here the CDR3 DNA reads TGTGCCAGCAGACCGGACAGGGGCTACACCTTC. Its protein is CASRPDRGYTF.

This clone was counted between two and nine times. The chain couples TRBV29-1 to TRBJ1-2, with a weak D call TRBD1 (5 bases). The germline CDR1 and CDR2 sequences are SQVTM and ANQGSEA. Trimming shortened V by 2 bases and J by 7 bases, and 11 bases separated the two germline ends. The CDR3 runs 12 residues. This CDR3 is CSVEIWTLGYTF. The CDR3 region has the DNA TGCAGCGTTGAAATATGGACACTTGGCTACACCTTC.

The chain recombines TRBV2 with TRBJ1-6, with 7 bases that match TRBD1. The CDR3 consists of 15 residues. Germline CDR1 and CDR2: SNHLY and FYNNEI. Unmatched junction bases numbered 6, after V lost 1 base and J lost 9 bases. CDR3: CASSEGGRGSSPLHF. CDR3 DNA sequence: TGTGCCAGCAGTGAAGGGGGCAGGGGGTCTTCACCCCTCCACTTT.

This sequence joins TRBV30 and TRBJ2-3; 9 bases line up with TRBD2. Germline V CDR1 and CDR2: GTSNPN, SVGIG (reference sequence). This CDR3 has 16 residues. Losses at the gene ends were 3 bases for V and 3 bases for J; bases not matched to a gene: 10. The CDR3 DNA reads TGTGCCTGGAGCAGAGCCTCTAGCGGGAATACAGATACGCAGTATTTT. Translated: CAWSRASSGNTDTQYF.

The CDR3 here is CASSMTAPRGYTF. The DNA of the CDR3 is TGTGCCAGCAGTATGACAGCACCCCGTGGCTACACCTTC. This sequence joins TRBV12-3 or TRBV12-4 and TRBJ1-2, with D possibly TRBD1 on 5 matching bases. V dropped 5 bases and J dropped 7 bases, with 14 bases sitting between them. CDR3 size: 13 residues.

J is TRBJ2-7 and V is TRBV3-1 (or the pseudogene TRBV3-2); 9 positions match TRBD2. V shed 4 bases and J 6 bases; nucleotides not matched to a gene: 4. Germline V gene data show CDR1 as LGHDT and CDR2 as YNNKEL (reference sequence). The CDR3 is 13 residues long. CDR3 amino acids: CASSRSTSGEQYF. The CDR3 DNA sequence: TGTGCCAGCAGCCGATCGACTAGCGGCGAGCAGTACTTC.

The chain is built from TRBV3-1 (or the pseudogene TRBV3-2) and TRBJ2-7, with a tentative D call TRBD1 (5 bases). There are 14 residues in the CDR3. V lost 4 bases and J 7 bases, leaving 17 bases between the germline ends. The germline V gene encodes CDR1 LGHDT and CDR2 YNNKEL (reference sequence). The CDR3 DNA is TGTGCCAGCAGCCTGGAAGGCAGGGCGAATGAGCAGTACTTC. Translated, it gives CASSLEGRANEQYF.

The chain has TRBV27 and TRBJ1-2; D call uncertain. V was cut by 2 bases and J by 4 bases, with 8 bases left in between. Germline CDR1 MNHEY, CDR2 SMNVEV (reference sequence). This CDR3 has 13 amino acids. The CDR3 nucleotides read TGTGCCAGCAGTTTAGGAGCCCCCTATGGCTACACCTTC. This sequence encodes CASSLGAPYGYTF.

The V and J genes are TRBV5-1 and TRBJ2-7; D gene uncertain. The germline CDR1 and CDR2 sequences are SGHRS and YFSETQ. CDR3 size: 14 residues. V dropped 3 bases and J dropped 3 bases, with 13 bases sitting between them. CDR3 in DNA: TGCGCCAGCAGCTCAGAAGCTGGCGGCTACGAGCAGTACTTC. Translating gives CASSSEAGGYEQYF.

This clone was found a few times. The chain combines TRBV28 with TRBJ2-2; 12 nucleotides match TRBD2. V was clipped by 5 bases and J by 4 bases; unmatched bases: 8. There are 17 residues in the CDR3. Germline CDR1 MDHEN, CDR2 SYDVKM. The CDR3 region has the DNA TGTGCCAGCAGTACCGACGGACTAGCGGGACGCACCGGGGAGCTGTTTTTT. It encodes CASSTDGLAGRTGELFF.

The chain couples TRBV3-1 (or the pseudogene TRBV3-2) to TRBJ1-6; 10 nucleotides match TRBD1. The V gene's germline CDR1 is LGHDT and CDR2 YNNKEL (reference sequence). This CDR3 has 15 residues. The ends lost 5 bases at V and 10 bases at J; junction bases unmatched: 8. The CDR3 DNA reads as TGTGCCAGCAGCTTCGGGACAGGGGCGGGGTCACCCCTCCACTTT. It yields the protein CASSFGTGAGSPLHF.

The rearrangement joins TRBV19 to TRBJ2-7, with D possibly matching TRBD1 (5 bases). Germline-derived CDR1 and CDR2 are LNHDA and SQIVND (reference sequence). With 4 bases removed from V and 2 bases from J, the gap between germline ends came to 9 bases. This CDR3 region has 13 residues. CDR3 DNA sequence: TGTGCCAGTAGTAGTTTAGGGGCCTACGAGCAGTACTTC. Translated, it gives CASSSLGAYEQYF.

Only one count was recorded for this clone. The chain combines TRBV27 with TRBJ2-3, with 7 bases aligning to TRBD1. CDR1 is MNHEY and CDR2 is SMNVEV in the germline V gene (reference sequence). V lost 6 bases, J lost 1 base, and 4 bases stayed unmatched. The CDR3 totals 14 residues. CDR3 nucleotides: TGTGCCAGCAGACAGGGGTTGGGCACAGATACGCAGTATTTT. The encoded protein is CASRQGLGTDTQYF.

This chain connects TRBV25-1 to TRBJ2-7, with a tentative D call TRBD2 (5 bases). The CDR3 is 15 residues long. Germline V gene lookup returns CDR1 MGHDK and CDR2 SYGVNS. V was pared by 7 bases and J by 2 bases, with 18 bases between. The CDR3 DNA reads TGTGCCAGCACCCACCCGGAGGACGTCACCTACGAGCAGTACTTC. This translates into CASTHPEDVTYEQYF.

The rearrangement uses TRBV5-1 and TRBJ2-1, with no clear D. The length of the CDR3 is 15 residues. Germline-derived CDR1 and CDR2 are SGHRS and YFSETQ. Trimming cost V 1 base and J 0 bases, with 8 bases left between them. The CDR3, as DNA: TGCGCCAGCAGCTTGTATTTAGACTCCTACAATGAGCAGTTCTTC. Translation gives CASSLYLDSYNEQFF.